Below are 24 T cell receptor beta chains sequenced from a single sample in a study of long-term antiretroviral therapy in people with HIV (dated by TCRdb to between 2021 and 2024). The immunoSEQ hsTCRB v3.0 assay was used at survey level resolution for TRB variable region sequencing. Drawn from immuneACCESS, this table holds only the in-frame rearrangements with V and J called that TCRdb kept. Clones are partly lost; checked studies trace under half to an unresolved V gene and leave the rest unexplained. The sample has some 23,000 clones on record, 85% to 95% of them singletons. Around 9.6% of the sample rests with the top ten. Sequenced here: unsorted PBMCs, sampled 7.6 years after starting antiretroviral therapy. The source is a woman aged 40 to 50 with HIV.

The gene calls are TRBV19 and TRBJ2-7, with D perhaps assigned TRBD1 or TRBD2 (7 bases each). The CDR3 spans 17 residues. The germline V gene encodes CDR1 LNHDA and CDR2 SQIVND (reference sequence). The V end lost 5 bases, the J end lost 1 base, and 21 bases lay between the germline ends. The CDR3 DNA sequence: TGTGCCAGTAGTGCCTCGTTCCAGGGGGGGGGTTCCTACGAGCAGTACTTC. It translates to CASSASFQGGGSYEQYF. The full variable domain, with the rest looked up from reference TRBV19 and TRBJ2-7, is DGGITQSPKYLFRKEGQNVTLSCEQNLNHDAMYWYRQDPGQGLRLIYYSQIVNDFQKGDIAEGYSVSREKKESFPLTVTSAQKNPTAFYLCASSASFQGGGSYEQYFGPGTRLTVT.

The rearrangement joins TRBV27 to TRBJ1-5; D is unclear. The V end lost 4 bases, the J end lost 0 bases, and 10 bases lay between the germline ends. Per the germline V gene, CDR1 is MNHEY and CDR2 is SMNVEV (reference sequence). The CDR3 is 15 amino acids. The CDR3 DNA is TGTGCCAGCAGTTCTCGGAGTTATAGCAATCAGCCCCAGCATTTT. Translation: CASSSRSYSNQPQHF.

The rearrangement uses TRBV30 and TRBJ1-1, with 9 bases fitting TRBD1. The CDR3 contains 13 residues. Trimming took 5 bases from V and 5 from J; bases not matched to a gene: 6. Looked up from germline, CDR1 is GTSNPN and CDR2 is SVGIG (reference sequence). The CDR3 is CAWDGQGNTEAFF. The CDR3 bases are TGTGCCTGGGATGGACAGGGGAATACTGAAGCTTTCTTT.

The table lists this clone with a count of one. This chain connects TRBV6-5 to TRBJ2-7; 10 positions agree with TRBD1. Germline-derived CDR1 and CDR2 are MNHEY and SVGAGI. The CDR3 has 15 residues. Germline trimming cut 5 bases from V and 6 bases from J; bases unmatched to any gene: 10. CDR3 sequence: CASSQGGRTGGEQYF. The CDR3 DNA follows: TGTGCCAGCAGTCAGGGGGGACGGACAGGGGGCGAGCAGTACTTC.

V and J are TRBV5-1 and TRBJ2-2, with 8 bases matching TRBD1. Germline-derived CDR1 and CDR2 are SGHRS and YFSETQ. The CDR3 runs to 17 residues. With V trimmed by 2 bases and J by 4 bases, 10 bases remained unmatched. CDR3 in DNA: TGCGCCAGCAGCTTAACAGGGGGAATAGGGGGCACCGGGGAGCTGTTTTTT. Protein: CASSLTGGIGGTGELFF.

This clone was picked up one time. This chain links TRBV7-5 with TRBJ2-5; no DNA check was done on the table's D call, TRBD2. TRBV7-5 is deemed a pseudogene. The CDR3 covers 17 residues. The CDR3 DNA reads as TGTGCCAGAAGCCCTCGGGGGACTCCGAATCGACAAGAGACCCAGTACTTC. It codes for CARSPRGTPNRQETQYF.

The genes are TRBV5-1 and TRBJ2-5; D unclear. There are 13 residues in the CDR3. V was pared by 0 bases and J by 5 bases, with 8 bases between. Germline assignment: CDR1 SGHRS and CDR2 YFSETQ. CDR3 sequence: CASSLATAETQYF. CDR3 DNA sequence: TGCGCCAGCAGCTTGGCTACCGCGGAGACCCAGTACTTC.

The chain recombines TRBV19 with TRBJ1-2; TRBD1 agrees at 8 bases. The CDR3 length is 15 residues. The V and J ends lost 0 bases and 4 bases, in that order; junction bases with no gene match: 4. From germline, CDR1 is LNHDA and CDR2 SQIVND (reference sequence). Written as DNA, the CDR3 is TGTGCCAGTAGTATAGAGCCCACAGGGGGCTATGGCTACACCTTC. Amino acid sequence: CASSIEPTGGYGYTF.

V gene TRBV18 combines with J gene TRBJ2-3; 9 bases are shared with TRBD1. There are 15 residues in the CDR3. From germline, CDR1 is KGHSH and CDR2 LQKENI. Germline trimming cut 3 bases from V and 3 bases from J; bases unmatched to any gene: 4. The DNA for the CDR3 is TGTGCCAGCTCACCTCCGACAGGGGGGACAGATACGCAGTATTTT. This codes for CASSPPTGGTDTQYF.

The chain uses TRBV4-2 and TRBJ2-2; 8 nucleotides match TRBD2. With V trimmed by 3 bases and J by 7 bases, 13 bases remained unmatched. This CDR3 is 17 amino acids long. The germline V gene encodes CDR1 LGHNA and CDR2 YNFKEQ. CDR3 nucleotides: TGTGCCAGCAGCCACGGACTACCCGGGGGGGCTCACGGGGAGCTGTTTTTT. This sequence encodes CASSHGLPGGAHGELFF.

The V and J genes are TRBV19 and TRBJ2-2; TRBD1 agrees at 7 bases. Trimming removed 4 bases from V and 4 bases from J; junction bases left unmatched: 6. In germline, CDR1 is LNHDA, CDR2 SQIVND (reference sequence). CDR3 length: 15 amino acids. The DNA of the CDR3 is TGTGCCAGTAGTACGGAGACAGGGCCCACCGGGGAGCTGTTTTTT. Amino acids: CASSTETGPTGELFF.

This clone was counted between two and nine times. A read error may account for a junction end that differs from germline. The chain is built from TRBV5-5 and TRBJ1-2; D is perhaps TRBD1 (6 bases). CDR1 is SGHKS and CDR2 is YYEKEE in the germline V gene (reference sequence). The CDR3 sequence is 14 residues long. The CDR3 nucleotides are TGCGCCAGCAGCCAAGATTGGGGGGGCATTGGCTACACCTTC. This codes for CASSQDWGGIGYTF.

The CDR3 region is CASSQEVTDGYGYTF. The DNA for the CDR3 is TGCGCCAGCAGCCAAGAGGTAACAGACGGCTATGGCTACACCTTC. V usage is TRBV4-1 and J usage is TRBJ1-2; D gene uncertain. There are 15 residues in the CDR3. Germline V gives CDR1 MGHRA, CDR2 YSYEKL. Trimming left V 0 bases short and J 4 bases short, with 12 bases between.

V usage is TRBV27 and J usage is TRBJ1-4; 10 bases line up with TRBD1. This CDR3 region has 14 residues. Germline CDR1 and CDR2: MNHEY and SMNVEV (reference sequence). Trimming cost V 6 bases and J 6 bases; bases outside gene matches: 4. The CDR3 loop reads CASRRTGGYEKLFF. The CDR3 DNA follows: TGTGCCAGCAGACGGACAGGGGGATATGAAAAACTGTTTTTT.

CDR3 protein: CASSSKARLAGGNEQFF. The DNA for the CDR3 is TGTGCCAGCAGCTCAAAGGCCCGACTAGCGGGGGGGAATGAGCAGTTCTTC. The V and J genes are TRBV13 and TRBJ2-1; 14 bases agree with TRBD2. The CDR3 covers 17 residues. V dropped 4 bases and J dropped 7; count of bases not matched to a gene: 9. The V gene's germline CDR1 is PRHDT and CDR2 FYEKMQ (reference sequence). The full variable domain, completed using reference TRBV13 and TRBJ2-1, is AAGVIQSPRHLIKEKRETATLKCYPIPRHDTVYWYQQGPGQDPQFLISFYEKMQSDKGSIPDRFSAQQFSDYHSELNMSSLELGDSALYFCASSSKARLAGGNEQFFGPGTRLTVL.

The chain recombines TRBV7-2 with TRBJ2-7; tentatively, D is TRBD2 (6 bases). The CDR3 runs 14 residues. Trimming left V 0 bases short and J 5 bases short, with 11 bases between. Germline assignment: CDR1 SGHTA and CDR2 FQGNSA. CDR3 coding DNA: TGTGCCAGCAGCTTAGCGGCTTGGGGGGACGAGCAGTACTTC. Protein product: CASSLAAWGDEQYF.

This clone showed up just a few times. The rearrangement links TRBV5-1 to TRBJ2-1, with D possibly being TRBD1 (6 bases). The CDR3 runs 13 residues. V gave up 0 bases and J gave up 8 bases, with 9 bases separating them. Looked up from germline, CDR1 is SGHRS and CDR2 is YFSETQ. The CDR3 DNA reads as TGCGCCAGCAGCTTGGAACAGGGCTATGAGCAGTTCTTC. This translates into CASSLEQGYEQFF.

The rearrangement links TRBV5-1 to TRBJ2-7; TRBD1 is a possible D gene (6 bases). CDR1 and CDR2 from the germline V gene are SGHRS and YFSETQ. Trimming removed 0 bases at V and 7 bases at J, with 14 bases between. The CDR3 loop spans 14 amino acids. This CDR3 reads CASSLALGAGEQYF. The CDR3 nucleotides read TGCGCCAGCAGCTTGGCCCTGGGGGCAGGTGAGCAGTACTTC.

The sample holds one count of this clone. The chain couples TRBV5-4 to TRBJ1-1; 11 nucleotides align to TRBD1. Germline CDR1 is SGHNT and CDR2 is YYREEE (reference sequence). V was pared by 4 bases and J by 6 bases, with 2 bases of the junction left unmatched. There are 13 residues in the CDR3. CDR3 DNA sequence: TGTGCCAGCAGCCGGGGACAGGGGGCTGAAGCTTTCTTT. Translation: CASSRGQGAEAFF.

The chain carries TRBV7-9 and TRBJ2-7; D call uncertain. Germline V CDR1 and CDR2: SEHNR, FQNEAQ (reference sequence). Trimming removed 4 bases from V and 6 bases from J, with 16 bases in between. The CDR3 runs to 14 residues. The CDR3 is CASSSELLPGEQYF. CDR3 nucleotide sequence: TGTGCCAGCAGCTCCGAACTCCTCCCTGGCGAGCAGTACTTC.

This chain uses TRBV4-1 with TRBJ1-3; D uncertain. V shed 6 bases and J shed 4 bases, with 16 bases lying between them. CDR1 is MGHRA and CDR2 is YSYEKL in the germline V gene. The CDR3 is made up of 15 amino acids. DNA for the CDR3: TGCGCCAGCAGTCAGTTGGGGATTCCGGGAAACACCATATATTTT. It specifies CASSQLGIPGNTIYF.

The chain employs TRBV7-8 and TRBJ2-3; 7 bases match TRBD2. Unmatched junction bases numbered 13, after V lost 0 bases and J lost 7 bases. CDR1 is SGHVS, CDR2 FQNEAQ, per germline. CDR3 length: 17 residues. The CDR3 protein is CASSLAPGEGTQNTQYF. CDR3 DNA sequence: TGTGCCAGCAGCTTAGCGCCGGGGGAGGGGACCCAGAATACGCAGTATTTT.

This chain's CDR3 is CASSYLMGPSNQPQHF. The CDR3 DNA follows: TGTGCCAGCAGTTACTTAATGGGACCGTCCAATCAGCCCCAGCATTTT. The rearrangement uses TRBV6-6 and TRBJ1-5; tentative D call: TRBD1 (5 bases). The CDR3 runs 16 residues. Deletions cut 1 base from V and 3 bases from J, with 13 bases between. Germline V gene sequence: CDR1 MNHNY, CDR2 SVGAGI (reference sequence).

This rearrangement joins TRBV4-2 to TRBJ2-3; 10 bases are shared with TRBD2. The V and J ends lost 0 bases and 3 bases, in that order; junction bases with no gene match: 12. The CDR3 contains 19 residues. CDR1 LGHNA and CDR2 YNFKEQ come from the germline V gene. In DNA form, the CDR3 reads TGTGCCAGCAGCCAAGATTTTTGGAGCGGGGGGGCGTCGACAGATACGCAGTATTTT. Translation gives CASSQDFWSGGASTDTQYF.